The 2 T cell receptor beta chains presented below share a single source sample, sequenced in a study of shared clonotypes between healthy human individuals. Using immunoSEQ multiplex PCR, the repertoire was profiled, and TCRdb retains in-frame clones only, with some absent. The sample consists of around 430,000 clones, 70% to 80% of them appearing once. The sample was PBMCs. The receptors here all came from a woman between 35 and 50 years old in good health. Some clones in this sample may be carry-over from other donors' samples.

This sequence joins TRBV7-2 and TRBJ1-3; D unresolved. This CDR3 has 14 amino acids. Germline V gene lookup returns CDR1 SGHTA and CDR2 FQGNSA. The ends were cut back, 10 bases at V and 0 bases at J, with 13 bases in the middle. The CDR3 region is CATSSAGSGNTIYF. The CDR3 DNA follows: TGTGCCACCTCATCGGCCGGCTCTGGAAACACCATATATTTT.

The V gene is TRBV7-2, the J gene TRBJ1-5; tentatively, D is TRBD1 (6 bases). The germline gives CDR1 SGHTA, CDR2 FQGNSA. The germline V and J ends were trimmed by 1 base and 5 bases, with 9 bases remaining between them. There are 14 residues in the CDR3. CDR3 sequence reads: CASSLGTGHQPQHF. Here the CDR3 DNA reads TGTGCCAGCAGCTTAGGCACAGGGCATCAGCCCCAGCATTTT.